A selection of T cell receptor beta chains follows, all from one sample in a study of shared clonotypes between healthy human individuals. The method was immunoSEQ multiplex PCR; TCRdb's version includes in-frame clones alone and lacks a portion of them. The sample holds more than 550,000 clones; 90% are singletons and the top ten take more than 30%. Sequenced input: memory CD8+ T cells from PBMCs. These TCRs come from a man between 18 and 35 years old in good health. Some clones in this sample may be carry-over from other donors' samples. Both conserved end residues are part of each CDR3. D genes are given only for firm matches. Clone size is shown for a subset of rows, as once, few, many or a class of expanded clone.

j_call: TRBJ2-3
cdr3_length: 16
d_call: TRBD2
clone_size: .
v_call: TRBV28
cdr3_nt: TGTGCCAGCAGAGCCCGTCGGGGCGGGAGCCCAGATACGCAGTATTTT
cdr3_aa: CASRARRGGSPDTQYF

j_call: TRBJ1-5
cdr3_length: 15
d_call: .
clone_size: .
v_call: TRBV27
cdr3_nt: TGTGCCAGCAGCCCGACTCCTCTCAGCAATCAGCCCCAGCATTTT
cdr3_aa: CASSPTPLSNQPQHF

j_call: TRBJ2-3
cdr3_length: 12
d_call: .
clone_size: .
v_call: TRBV27
cdr3_nt: TGTGCCAGCAGTTCCCCTAGCTCTGGGCAGTATTTT
cdr3_aa: CASSSPSSGQYF

j_call: TRBJ2-3
cdr3_length: 15
d_call: .
clone_size: .
v_call: TRBV7-2
cdr3_nt: TGTGCCAGCAGCTTAGTGGAACAGCCTGGAGATACGCAGTATTTT
cdr3_aa: CASSLVEQPGDTQYF

j_call: TRBJ2-7
cdr3_length: 16
d_call: TRBD1
clone_size: .
v_call: TRBV15
cdr3_nt: TGTGCCACCAGCAGACACCGGGACAGGGCCTCCTACGAGCAGTACTTC
cdr3_aa: CATSRHRDRASYEQYF

j_call: TRBJ2-1
cdr3_length: 15
d_call: TRBD2
clone_size: .
v_call: TRBV29-1
cdr3_nt: TGCAGCGTTGAAAAGCGGGAGTCGGCCTACAATGAGCAGTTCTTC
cdr3_aa: CSVEKRESAYNEQFF

j_call: TRBJ2-7
cdr3_length: 13
d_call: .
clone_size: .
v_call: TRBV2
cdr3_nt: TGTGCCAGCAGTCAAATGTCAGGTACCGAGCAGTACTTC
cdr3_aa: CASSQMSGTEQYF

j_call: TRBJ1-3
cdr3_length: 13
d_call: .
clone_size: few
v_call: TRBV2
cdr3_nt: TGTGGCGTTAAACAGGACTCTGGAAACACCATATATTTT
cdr3_aa: CGVKQDSGNTIYF

j_call: TRBJ2-7
cdr3_length: 15
d_call: TRBD1
clone_size: .
v_call: TRBV4-1
cdr3_nt: TGCGCCAGCAGCCAAGACGGGACAGGGTTCTACGAGCAGTACTTC
cdr3_aa: CASSQDGTGFYEQYF

j_call: TRBJ2-2
cdr3_length: 14
d_call: .
clone_size: .
v_call: TRBV5-4
cdr3_nt: TGTGCCAGCAGCTTGGCCGCAGGGCCCGGGGAGCTGTTTTTT
cdr3_aa: CASSLAAGPGELFF

j_call: TRBJ2-7
cdr3_length: 12
d_call: TRBD1
clone_size: .
v_call: TRBV2
cdr3_nt: TGTGCCAGCAGCGGACAGGCCTACGAGCAGTACTTC
cdr3_aa: CASSGQAYEQYF

j_call: TRBJ2-2
cdr3_length: 15
d_call: .
clone_size: many
v_call: TRBV27
cdr3_nt: TGTGCCAGCAGTTCCCCTCCGGACTCAATAGGGGAGCTGTTTTTT
cdr3_aa: CASSSPPDSIGELFF

j_call: TRBJ2-5
cdr3_length: 19
d_call: .
clone_size: .
v_call: TRBV7-3
cdr3_nt: TGTGCCAGCAGCTCCCGTCCGGGAAGGCCCAAAAAAACTCAAGAGACCCAGTACTTC
cdr3_aa: CASSSRPGRPKKTQETQYF

j_call: TRBJ1-1
cdr3_length: 11
d_call: .
clone_size: once
v_call: TRBV6-5
cdr3_nt: TGTGCCAGCAGTTATTTAGGCGAAGCTTTCTTT
cdr3_aa: CASSYLGEAFF

j_call: TRBJ2-7
cdr3_length: 13
d_call: .
clone_size: .
v_call: TRBV7-9
cdr3_nt: TGTGCCAGCGGTCGGGCAGAGTCCTACGAGCAGTACTTC
cdr3_aa: CASGRAESYEQYF

j_call: TRBJ2-6
cdr3_length: 21
d_call: TRBD1
clone_size: .
v_call: TRBV28
cdr3_nt: TGTGCCAGCAGTTTATACTCTTTCGGGACAGGGCCTAGCTCTGGGGCCAACGTCCTGACTTTC
cdr3_aa: CASSLYSFGTGPSSGANVLTF

j_call: TRBJ2-1
cdr3_length: 18
d_call: TRBD2
clone_size: .
v_call: TRBV15
cdr3_nt: TGTGCCACCAGCAGAGATCAATTTGGACTAGCGCCAGACAATGAGCAGTTCTTC
cdr3_aa: CATSRDQFGLAPDNEQFF

j_call: TRBJ2-5
cdr3_length: 16
d_call: TRBD2
clone_size: .
v_call: TRBV11-2
cdr3_nt: TGTGCCAGCAGGGAAATCCCGGGGGGGGTCCGAGAGACCCAGTACTTC
cdr3_aa: CASREIPGGVRETQYF

j_call: TRBJ1-2
cdr3_length: 15
d_call: TRBD1
clone_size: .
v_call: TRBV5-1
cdr3_nt: TGCGCCAGCAGCTCAACAGGGGGTCCTATCTATGGCTACACCTTC
cdr3_aa: CASSSTGGPIYGYTF